Sequencing of this TCR beta chain was carried out in a study of T cell repertoires in cytomegalovirus infection. In the study overall: CMV infection plus the matching HLA type was flagged by public TCR beta signatures. Study findings and constraints: The ex vivo response was dominated by HLA-C-restricted CMV-specific TCR beta clonotypes.

In TCRdb, the reads were re-called with MiXCR into one record per CDR3 protein. Counted here are around 94,000 distinct CDR3 sequences, approximately 15% occurring once; the ten biggest clones make up around 8.5%. Worth noting for this clonotype: Its antigen is unknown.

The CDR3 is made up of 15 amino acids. With 2 bases removed from V and 1 base from J, the gap between germline ends came to 11 bases. Per germline, CDR1 SGHVS and CDR2 FNYEAQ. The sequenced material came from PBMCs. V gene TRBV7-6 combines with J gene TRBJ1-1, with D maybe TRBD1 (5 bases). The clonotype originates from a human donor in good health (CMV status not recorded). Some clones in this sample may be carry-over from other donors' samples. The CDR3 sequence is CASSLIAGPNTEAFF. CDR3 nucleotide sequence: TGTGCCAGCAGCTTAATCGCAGGGCCGAACACTGAAGCTTTCTTT.